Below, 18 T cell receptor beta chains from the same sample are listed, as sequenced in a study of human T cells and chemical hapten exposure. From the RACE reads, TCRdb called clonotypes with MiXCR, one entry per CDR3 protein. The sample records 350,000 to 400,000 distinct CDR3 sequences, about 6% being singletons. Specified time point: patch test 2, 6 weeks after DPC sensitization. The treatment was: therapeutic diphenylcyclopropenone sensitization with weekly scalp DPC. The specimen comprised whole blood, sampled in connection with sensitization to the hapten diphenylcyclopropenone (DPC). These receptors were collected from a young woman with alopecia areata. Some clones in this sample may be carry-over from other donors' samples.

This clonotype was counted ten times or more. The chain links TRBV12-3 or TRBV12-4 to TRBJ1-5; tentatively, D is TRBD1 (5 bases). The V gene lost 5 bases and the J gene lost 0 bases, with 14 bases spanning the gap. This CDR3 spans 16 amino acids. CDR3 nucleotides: TGTGCCAGCAGTCCGAGGTCGACAGTTAGCAATCAGCCCCAGCATTTT. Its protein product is CASSPRSTVSNQPQHF.

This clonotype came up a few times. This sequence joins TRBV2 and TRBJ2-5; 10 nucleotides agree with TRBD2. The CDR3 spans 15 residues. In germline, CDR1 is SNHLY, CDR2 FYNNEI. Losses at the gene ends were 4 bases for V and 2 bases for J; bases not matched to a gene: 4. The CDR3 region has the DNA TGTGCCAGCAGTGCGGCTAGCGGGGGTCAAGAGACCCAGTACTTC. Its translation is CASSAASGGQETQYF.

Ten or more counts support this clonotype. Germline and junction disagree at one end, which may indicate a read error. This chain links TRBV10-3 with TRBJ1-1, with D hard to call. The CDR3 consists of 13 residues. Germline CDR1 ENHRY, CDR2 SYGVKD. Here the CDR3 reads CALRTDLNTEAFF. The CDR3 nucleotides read TGTGCCCTCAGGACCGACCTGAACACTGAAGCTTTCTTT.

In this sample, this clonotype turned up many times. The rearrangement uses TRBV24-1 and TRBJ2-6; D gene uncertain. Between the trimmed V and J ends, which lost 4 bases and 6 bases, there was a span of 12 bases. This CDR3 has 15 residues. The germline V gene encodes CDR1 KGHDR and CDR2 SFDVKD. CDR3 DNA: TGTGCCACCAGTGACACGACAAGGAAGGCCAACGTCCTGACTTTC. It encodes CATSDTTRKANVLTF.

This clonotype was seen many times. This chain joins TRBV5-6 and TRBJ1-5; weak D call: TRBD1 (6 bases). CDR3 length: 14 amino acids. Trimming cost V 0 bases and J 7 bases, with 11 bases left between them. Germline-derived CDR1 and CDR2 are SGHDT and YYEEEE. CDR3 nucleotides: TGTGCCAGCAGCTTGGCACAGGGATACCAGCCCCAGCATTTT. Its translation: CASSLAQGYQPQHF. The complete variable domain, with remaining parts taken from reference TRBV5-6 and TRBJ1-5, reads DAGVTQSPTHLIKTRGQQVTLRCSPKSGHDTVSWYQQALGQGPQFIFQYYEEEERQRGNFPDRFSGHQFPNYSSELNVNALLLGDSALYLCASSLAQGYQPQHFGDGTRLSIL.

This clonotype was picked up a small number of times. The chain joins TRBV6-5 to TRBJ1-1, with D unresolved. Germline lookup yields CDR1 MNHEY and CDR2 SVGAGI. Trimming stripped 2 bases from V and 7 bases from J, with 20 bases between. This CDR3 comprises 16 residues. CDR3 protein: CASSYTLPLDAYEAFF. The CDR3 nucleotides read TGTGCCAGCAGTTACACCCTTCCGCTGGACGCTTATGAAGCTTTCTTT.

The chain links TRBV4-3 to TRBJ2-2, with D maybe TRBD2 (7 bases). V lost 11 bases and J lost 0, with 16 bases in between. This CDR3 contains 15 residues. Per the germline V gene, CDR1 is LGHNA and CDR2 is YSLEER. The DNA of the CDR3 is TGCGCCGGGGGGGGGCAGGCGGCGAACACCGGGGAGCTGTTTTTT. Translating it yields CAGGGQAANTGELFF.

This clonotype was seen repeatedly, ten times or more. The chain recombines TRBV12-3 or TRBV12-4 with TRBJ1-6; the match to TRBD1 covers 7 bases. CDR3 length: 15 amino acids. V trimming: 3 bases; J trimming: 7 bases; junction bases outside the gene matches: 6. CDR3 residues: CASSLGDRANSPLHF. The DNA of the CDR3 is TGTGCCAGCAGTTTGGGAGACAGGGCGAATTCACCCCTCCACTTT.

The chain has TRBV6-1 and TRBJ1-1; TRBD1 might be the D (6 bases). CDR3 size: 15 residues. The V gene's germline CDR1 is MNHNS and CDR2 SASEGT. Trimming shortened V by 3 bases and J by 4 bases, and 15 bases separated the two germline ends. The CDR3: CASSDTRQVTTEAFF. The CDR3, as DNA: TGTGCCAGCAGTGACACCCGACAGGTGACCACTGAAGCTTTCTTT.

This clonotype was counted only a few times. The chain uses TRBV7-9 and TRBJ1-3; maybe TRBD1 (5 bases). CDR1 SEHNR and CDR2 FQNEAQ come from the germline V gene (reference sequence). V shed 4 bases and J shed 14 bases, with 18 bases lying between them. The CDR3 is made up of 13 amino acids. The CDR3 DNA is TGTGCCAGCAGCTACGCGACCGACAGAGGGGTATATTTT. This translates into CASSYATDRGVYF. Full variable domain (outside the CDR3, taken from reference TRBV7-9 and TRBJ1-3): DTGVSQNPRHKITKRGQNVTFRCDPISEHNRLYWYRQTLGQGPEFLTYFQNEAQLEKSRLLSDRFSAERPKGSFSTLEIQRTEQGDSAMYLCASSYATDRGVYFGEGSWLTVV.

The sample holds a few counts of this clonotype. As DNA, the CDR3 is TGCAGCGTTGTAGTTTTCGGGTCCGCAACTAATGAAAAACTGTTTTTT. As protein: CSVVVFGSATNEKLFF. The chain combines TRBV29-1 with TRBJ1-4; no clear D. Germline CDR1 and CDR2: SQVTM and ANQGSEA. The CDR3 totals 16 residues. The germline V and J ends were trimmed by 4 bases and 0 bases, with 15 bases remaining between them.

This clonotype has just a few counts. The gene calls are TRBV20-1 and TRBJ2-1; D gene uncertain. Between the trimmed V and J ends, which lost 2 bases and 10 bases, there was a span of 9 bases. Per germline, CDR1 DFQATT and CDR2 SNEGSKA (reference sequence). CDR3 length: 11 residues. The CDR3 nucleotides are TGCAGTGCTAGAAGGTCACCAGAGCAGTTCTTC. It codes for CSARRSPEQFF.

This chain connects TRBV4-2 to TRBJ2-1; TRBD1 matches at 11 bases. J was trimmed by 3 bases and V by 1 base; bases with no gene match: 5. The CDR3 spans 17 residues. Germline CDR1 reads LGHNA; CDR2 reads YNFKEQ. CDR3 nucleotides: TGTGCCAGCAGCCAAGTAGGGGACAGGGGGTACTACAATGAGCAGTTCTTC. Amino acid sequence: CASSQVGDRGYYNEQFF.

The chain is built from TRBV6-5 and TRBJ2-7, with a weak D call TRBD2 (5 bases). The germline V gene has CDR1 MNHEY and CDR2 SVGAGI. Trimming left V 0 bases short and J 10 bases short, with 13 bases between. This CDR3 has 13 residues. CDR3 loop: CASSYSLPGSQYF. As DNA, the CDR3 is TGTGCCAGCAGTTACTCTCTACCGGGGTCCCAGTACTTC.

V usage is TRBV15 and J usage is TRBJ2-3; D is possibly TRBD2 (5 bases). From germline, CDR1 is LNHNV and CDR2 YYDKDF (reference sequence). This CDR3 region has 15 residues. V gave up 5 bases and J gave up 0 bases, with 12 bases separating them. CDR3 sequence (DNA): TGTGCCACCAGCCTCCCAGGCGGGAGCACAGATACGCAGTATTTT. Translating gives CATSLPGGSTDTQYF.

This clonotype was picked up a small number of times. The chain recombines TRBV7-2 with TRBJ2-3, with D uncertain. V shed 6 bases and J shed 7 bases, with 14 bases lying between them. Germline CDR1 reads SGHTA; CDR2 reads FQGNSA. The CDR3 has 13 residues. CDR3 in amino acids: CASRPPGPNTQYF. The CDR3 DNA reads TGTGCCAGCAGGCCCCCAGGCCCCAATACGCAGTATTTT.

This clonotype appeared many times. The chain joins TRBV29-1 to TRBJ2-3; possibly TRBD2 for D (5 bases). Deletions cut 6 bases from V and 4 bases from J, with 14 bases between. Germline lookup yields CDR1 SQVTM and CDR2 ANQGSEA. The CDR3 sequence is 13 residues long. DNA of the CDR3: TGCAGCGTGGCCGGGGAGTCATCAGATACGCAGTATTTT. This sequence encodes CSVAGESSDTQYF.

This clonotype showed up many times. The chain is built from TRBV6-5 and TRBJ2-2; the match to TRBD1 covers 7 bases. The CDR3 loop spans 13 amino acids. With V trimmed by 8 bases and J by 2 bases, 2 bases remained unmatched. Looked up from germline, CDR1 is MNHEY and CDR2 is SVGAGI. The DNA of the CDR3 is TGTGCCAGCCGGGACAGCAACACCGGGGAGCTGTTTTTT. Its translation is CASRDSNTGELFF.